A single T cell receptor (beta chain) is shown here with its context. Its antigen is undetermined. Assay used: immunoSEQ multiplex PCR; TCRdb lists only in-frame clones, some missing. The sample includes 3,000 to 4,500 clones, 15% to 20% of them seen just once. The data originate from a study of tumour-infiltrating T cells in Burkitt lymphoma. Study-level information: The Burkitt lymphoma cohort spanned all epidemiological subtypes. Repertoire clonality predicted overall and progression-free survival.

Findings and caveats of the study: Many Burkitt lymphoma patients shared several public clonotypes.

The CDR3 runs to 13 residues. Germline V gene sequence: CDR1 SGHAT, CDR2 FQNNGV. Trimming shortened V by 5 bases and J by 1 base, and 8 bases separated the two germline ends. The source of this sequence is a human donor with Burkitt lymphoma. The sequencing input was tumor tissue. This chain uses TRBV11-2 with TRBJ1-2; D is uncertain. The CDR3 nucleotides read TGTGCCAGCAGCACTCTGTTTAACTATGGCTACACCTTC. Its protein product is CASSTLFNYGYTF.